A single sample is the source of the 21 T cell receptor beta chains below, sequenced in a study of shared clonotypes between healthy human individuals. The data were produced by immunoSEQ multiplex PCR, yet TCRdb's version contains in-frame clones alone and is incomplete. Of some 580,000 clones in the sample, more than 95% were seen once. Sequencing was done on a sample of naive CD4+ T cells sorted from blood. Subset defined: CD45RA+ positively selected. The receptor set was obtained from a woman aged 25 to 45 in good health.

CDR3 DNA: TGTGCCAGCAGCTTATGGCTAGCGGGAGGCGCTGATACGCAGTATTTT. Protein sequence: CASSLWLAGGADTQYF. V gene TRBV7-2 combines with J gene TRBJ2-3; 11 positions match TRBD2. V lost 2 bases and J lost 6; bases outside the gene matches: 7. This CDR3 is 16 amino acids long. CDR1 and CDR2 (germline): SGHTA, FQGNSA. The entire variable domain, with the rest obtained from reference TRBV7-2 and TRBJ2-3, is as follows: GAGVSQSPSNKVTEKGKDVELRCDPISGHTALYWYRQSLGQGLEFLIYFQGNSAPDKSGLPSDRFSAERTGGSVSTLTIQRTQQEDSAVYLCASSLWLAGGADTQYFGPGTRLTVL.

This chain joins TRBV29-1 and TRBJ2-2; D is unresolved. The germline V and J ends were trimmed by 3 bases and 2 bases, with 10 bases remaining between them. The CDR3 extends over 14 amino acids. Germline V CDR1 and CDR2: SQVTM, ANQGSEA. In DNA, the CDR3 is TGCAGCGTTGAGCGGCAGGAAAACACCGGGGAGCTGTTTTTT. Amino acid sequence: CSVERQENTGELFF.

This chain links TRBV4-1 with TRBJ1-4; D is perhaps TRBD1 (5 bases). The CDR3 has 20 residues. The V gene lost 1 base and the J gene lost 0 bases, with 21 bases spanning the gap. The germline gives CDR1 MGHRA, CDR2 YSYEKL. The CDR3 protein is CASSQVAAGLKFATNEKLFF. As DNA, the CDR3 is TGCGCCAGCAGCCAAGTGGCAGCGGGACTGAAGTTTGCAACTAATGAAAAACTGTTTTTT.

In DNA form, the CDR3 reads TGTGCCAGCAGCAGCTCTGGGGCCAACGTCCTGACTTTC. This gives the protein CASSSSGANVLTF. The J gene is TRBJ2-6, the V gene TRBV2, with D unresolved. CDR1 SNHLY and CDR2 FYNNEI come from the germline V gene. The CDR3 has 13 residues. The V end was cut by 6 bases, the J end by 0 bases, with 3 bases between.

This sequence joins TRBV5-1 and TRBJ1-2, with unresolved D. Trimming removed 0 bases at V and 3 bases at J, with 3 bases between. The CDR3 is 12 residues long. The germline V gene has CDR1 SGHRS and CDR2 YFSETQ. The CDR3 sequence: CASSLEDYGYTF. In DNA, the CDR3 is TGCGCCAGCAGCTTGGAGGACTATGGCTACACCTTC.

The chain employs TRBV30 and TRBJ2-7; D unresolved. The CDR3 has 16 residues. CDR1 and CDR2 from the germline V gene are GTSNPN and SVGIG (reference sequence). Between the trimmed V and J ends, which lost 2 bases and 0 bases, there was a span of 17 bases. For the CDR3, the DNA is TGTGCCTGGAGTATCCCGCCGGAAAAGAGCTCCTACGAGCAGTACTTC. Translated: CAWSIPPEKSSYEQYF.

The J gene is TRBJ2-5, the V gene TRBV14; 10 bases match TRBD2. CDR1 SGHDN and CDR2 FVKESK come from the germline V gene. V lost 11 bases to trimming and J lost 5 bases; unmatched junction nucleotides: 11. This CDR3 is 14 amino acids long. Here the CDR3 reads CASSASGRVETQYF. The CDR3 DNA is TGTGCCTCCTCTGCCAGCGGGAGGGTTGAGACCCAGTACTTC.

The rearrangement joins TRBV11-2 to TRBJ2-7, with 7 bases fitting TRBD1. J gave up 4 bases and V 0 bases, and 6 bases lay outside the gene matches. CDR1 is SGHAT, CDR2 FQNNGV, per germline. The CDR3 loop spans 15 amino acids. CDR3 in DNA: TGTGCCAGCAGCTTAGACGACAGGGTAGGATACGAGCAGTACTTC. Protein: CASSLDDRVGYEQYF. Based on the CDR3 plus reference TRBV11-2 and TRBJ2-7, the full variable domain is EAGVAQSPRYKIIEKRQSVAFWCNPISGHATLYWYQQILGQGPKLLIQFQNNGVVDDSQLPKDRFSAERLKGVDSTLKIQPAKLEDSAVYLCASSLDDRVGYEQYFGPGTRLTVT.

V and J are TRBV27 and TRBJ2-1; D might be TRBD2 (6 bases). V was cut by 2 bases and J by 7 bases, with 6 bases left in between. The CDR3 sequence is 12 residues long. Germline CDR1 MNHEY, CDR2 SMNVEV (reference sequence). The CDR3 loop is CASSLAGNEQFF. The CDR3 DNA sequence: TGTGCCAGCAGTTTAGCGGGGAATGAGCAGTTCTTC.

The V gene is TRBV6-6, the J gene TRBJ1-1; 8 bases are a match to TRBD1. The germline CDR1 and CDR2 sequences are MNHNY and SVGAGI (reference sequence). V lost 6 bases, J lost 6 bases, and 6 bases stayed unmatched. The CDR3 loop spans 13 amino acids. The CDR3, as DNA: TGTGCCAGCAGCCCGACAGGGGTGTCTGAAGCTTTCTTT. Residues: CASSPTGVSEAFF.

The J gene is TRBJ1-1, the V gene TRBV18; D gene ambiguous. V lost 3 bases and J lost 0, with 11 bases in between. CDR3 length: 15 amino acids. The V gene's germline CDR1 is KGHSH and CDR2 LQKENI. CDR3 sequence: CASSPTTLMNTEAFF. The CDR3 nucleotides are TGTGCCAGCTCACCGACGACATTAATGAACACTGAAGCTTTCTTT. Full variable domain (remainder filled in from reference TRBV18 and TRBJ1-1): NAGVMQNPRHLVRRRGQEARLRCSPMKGHSHVYWYRQLPEEGLKFMVYLQKENIIDESGMPKERFSAEFPKEGPSILRIQQVVRGDSAAYFCASSPTTLMNTEAFFGQGTRLTVV.

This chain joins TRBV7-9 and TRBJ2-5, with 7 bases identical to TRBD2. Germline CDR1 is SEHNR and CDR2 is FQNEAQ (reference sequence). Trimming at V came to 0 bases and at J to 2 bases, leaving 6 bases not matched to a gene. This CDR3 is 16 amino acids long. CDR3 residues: CASSLALAELQETQYF. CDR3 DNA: TGTGCCAGCAGCTTAGCTCTAGCGGAGCTTCAAGAGACCCAGTACTTC.

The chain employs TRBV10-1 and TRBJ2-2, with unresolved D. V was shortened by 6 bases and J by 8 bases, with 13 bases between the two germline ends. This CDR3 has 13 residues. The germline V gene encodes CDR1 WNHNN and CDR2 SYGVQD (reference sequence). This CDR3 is CASSTQRIGELFF. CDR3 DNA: TGCGCCAGCAGCACCCAGAGGATTGGGGAGCTGTTTTTT.

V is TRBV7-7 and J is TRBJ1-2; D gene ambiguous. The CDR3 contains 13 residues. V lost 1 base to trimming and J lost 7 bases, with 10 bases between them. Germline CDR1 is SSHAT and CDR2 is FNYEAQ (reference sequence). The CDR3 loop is CASSLDQAGGYTF. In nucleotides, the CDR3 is TGTGCCAGCAGCTTAGATCAGGCGGGTGGCTACACCTTC.

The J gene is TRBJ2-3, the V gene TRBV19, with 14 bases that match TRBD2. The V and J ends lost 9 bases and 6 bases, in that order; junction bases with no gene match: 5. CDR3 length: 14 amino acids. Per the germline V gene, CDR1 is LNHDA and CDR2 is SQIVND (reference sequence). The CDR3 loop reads CASGTSGSLDTQYF. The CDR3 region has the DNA TGTGCCAGCGGGACTAGCGGGAGTTTGGATACGCAGTATTTT.

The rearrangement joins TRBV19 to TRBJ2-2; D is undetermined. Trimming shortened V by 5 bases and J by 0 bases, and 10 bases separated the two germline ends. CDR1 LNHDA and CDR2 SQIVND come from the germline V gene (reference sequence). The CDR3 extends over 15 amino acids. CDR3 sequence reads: CASSGPGANTGELFF. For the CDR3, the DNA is TGTGCCAGTAGTGGCCCGGGTGCGAACACCGGGGAGCTGTTTTTT.

For the CDR3, the DNA is TGTGCCAGCAGCTTAGGGAGAGATGAAAAACTGTTTTTT. It specifies CASSLGRDEKLFF. The chain uses TRBV7-9 and TRBJ1-4; unclear D gene. The CDR3 runs to 13 residues. Deletions cut 1 base from V and 6 bases from J, with 6 bases between. Germline-derived CDR1 and CDR2 are SEHNR and FQNEAQ (reference sequence).

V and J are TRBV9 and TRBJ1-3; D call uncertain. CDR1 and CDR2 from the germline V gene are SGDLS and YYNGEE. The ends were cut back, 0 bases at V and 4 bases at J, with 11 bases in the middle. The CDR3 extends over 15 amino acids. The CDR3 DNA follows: TGTGCCAGCAGCGTAGCGCACAGCTCGGGAAACACCATATATTTT. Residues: CASSVAHSSGNTIYF.

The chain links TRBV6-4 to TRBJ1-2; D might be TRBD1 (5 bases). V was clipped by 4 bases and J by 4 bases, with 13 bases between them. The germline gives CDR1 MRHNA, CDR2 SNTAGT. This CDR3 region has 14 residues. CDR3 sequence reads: CASSVDGGGYGYTF. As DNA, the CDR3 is TGTGCCAGCAGTGTGGACGGGGGTGGCTATGGCTACACCTTC.

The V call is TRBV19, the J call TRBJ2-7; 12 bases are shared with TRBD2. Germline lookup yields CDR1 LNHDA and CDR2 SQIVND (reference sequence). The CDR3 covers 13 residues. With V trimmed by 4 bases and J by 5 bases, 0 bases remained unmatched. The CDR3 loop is CASSTSGRDEQYF. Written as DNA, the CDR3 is TGTGCCAGTAGTACTAGCGGGAGGGACGAGCAGTACTTC.

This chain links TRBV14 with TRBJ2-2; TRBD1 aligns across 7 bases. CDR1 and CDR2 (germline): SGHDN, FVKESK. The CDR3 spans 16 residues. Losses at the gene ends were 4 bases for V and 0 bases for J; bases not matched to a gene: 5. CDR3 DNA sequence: TGTGCCAGCAGCCTTACGGGACAGTCGAACACCGGGGAGCTGTTTTTT. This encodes CASSLTGQSNTGELFF.